The source of this T cell receptor beta chain is a study of OX40 agonist ivuxolimab in advanced cancers. Notes on the research overall: Ivuxolimab, which targeted the costimulatory receptor OX40 (CD134), was an agonistic, fully human IgG2 monoclonal antibody. Intravenous ivuxolimab was administered to patients every 2 weeks at six dose levels: 0.01, 0.1, 0.3, 1.5, 3 and 10 mg/kg. Of the roughly 51 dose-escalation patients, hepatocellular carcinoma was present in about 20, melanoma in roughly 15, renal cell carcinoma in 9 and head and neck cancer in 9. In the dose-escalation cohort, more than 75% of patients were male, and the mean age was approximately 60 years, with a range of roughly 23 to 85. Patients were allowed to have had prior anti-PD-1, anti-PD-L1 or anti-CTLA-4 therapy, and approximately 43% of the dose-escalation patients had previously received checkpoint inhibitors. Partial responses occurred in three dose-escalation patients: two with cutaneous melanoma and one with hepatocellular carcinoma. The purpose of peripheral TCRbeta sequencing was to test whether ivuxolimab changed TCR sequence diversity and led to clonal T-cell expansion. The paper describes the monotherapy dose-escalation part (N = 52 patients) of the phase I trial of ivuxolimab. Study-level results and caveats: Clonal expansion of both CD4+ and CD8+ blood T cells was observed from baseline to week 6 at doses 0.1 to 3.0 mg/kg. In partial responders in the 0.1-3.0 mg/kg groups, normalized peripheral clonal expansion was found to be among the lowest, especially among CD8+ T cells. On average, CD8+ T cells showed more expanded clones than CD4+ T cells after ivuxolimab. Low levels of normalized T-cell clonal expansion were also shown by some nonresponding patients. Antigen specificity was not determined for the clonally expanded peripheral T cells.

Patients with autoimmune disease history or receiving systemic immunosuppression were excluded from the trial. Peripheral blood for TCR sequencing was collected from all dose cohorts at baseline, on cycle 4 day 1, and on cycle 7 day 1. The samples were drawn from a first-in-human, open-label, multicenter phase I dose-escalation trial of ivuxolimab. Adults with locally advanced or metastatic head and neck squamous cell, hepatocellular, melanoma or renal cell carcinoma were enrolled in the trial. Before TCR sequencing, CD4+ and CD8+ T cells were separately sorted from peripheral blood. CDR1 is given as SGHDN and CDR2 as FVKESK, both from the germline V gene. V and J are truncated by 4 bases and 1 base respectively, leaving an intervening sequence of 11 bases. The CDR3 has 14 amino acids, counting the end cysteine and phenylalanine. The sequence is cut down to CDR3 DNA, 42 bases in frame from base 1.

For sequencing of the TCRbeta CDR3 region, genomic DNA was extracted from the sorted cells. The immunoSEQ Assay was used for sequencing of TCRbeta CDR3 regions. TCRdb mirrors the immuneACCESS table, restricted to in-frame sequences. Some clones are absent from its copies; in checked studies, under half trace to an unresolved V gene, and the reason for the others is unknown. The sample includes under 85,000 clones, with around nine tenths observed a single time. The ten most abundant clones make up 0.7% to 0.9% of the sample. Notes on this clone: What this receptor recognizes is not known. Base qualities are not provided; no much larger clone lies one nucleotide away. This sample includes further DNA sequences coding for the same CDR3.

This TCR derives from an adult with an advanced solid tumor such as melanoma, head and neck, liver or kidney cancer. This chain joins TRBV14 to TRBJ2-7; the D segment might be TRBD1 or TRBD2, since each matches 5 bases. The specimen comprised CD4+ or CD8+ T cells sorted from blood, sampled in a trial of the OX40 agonist ivuxolimab. The CDR3 protein is CASSRDRASYEQYF. The nucleotide sequence is TGTGCCAGCAGCCGGGACCGGGCTTCCTACGAGCAGTACTTC.